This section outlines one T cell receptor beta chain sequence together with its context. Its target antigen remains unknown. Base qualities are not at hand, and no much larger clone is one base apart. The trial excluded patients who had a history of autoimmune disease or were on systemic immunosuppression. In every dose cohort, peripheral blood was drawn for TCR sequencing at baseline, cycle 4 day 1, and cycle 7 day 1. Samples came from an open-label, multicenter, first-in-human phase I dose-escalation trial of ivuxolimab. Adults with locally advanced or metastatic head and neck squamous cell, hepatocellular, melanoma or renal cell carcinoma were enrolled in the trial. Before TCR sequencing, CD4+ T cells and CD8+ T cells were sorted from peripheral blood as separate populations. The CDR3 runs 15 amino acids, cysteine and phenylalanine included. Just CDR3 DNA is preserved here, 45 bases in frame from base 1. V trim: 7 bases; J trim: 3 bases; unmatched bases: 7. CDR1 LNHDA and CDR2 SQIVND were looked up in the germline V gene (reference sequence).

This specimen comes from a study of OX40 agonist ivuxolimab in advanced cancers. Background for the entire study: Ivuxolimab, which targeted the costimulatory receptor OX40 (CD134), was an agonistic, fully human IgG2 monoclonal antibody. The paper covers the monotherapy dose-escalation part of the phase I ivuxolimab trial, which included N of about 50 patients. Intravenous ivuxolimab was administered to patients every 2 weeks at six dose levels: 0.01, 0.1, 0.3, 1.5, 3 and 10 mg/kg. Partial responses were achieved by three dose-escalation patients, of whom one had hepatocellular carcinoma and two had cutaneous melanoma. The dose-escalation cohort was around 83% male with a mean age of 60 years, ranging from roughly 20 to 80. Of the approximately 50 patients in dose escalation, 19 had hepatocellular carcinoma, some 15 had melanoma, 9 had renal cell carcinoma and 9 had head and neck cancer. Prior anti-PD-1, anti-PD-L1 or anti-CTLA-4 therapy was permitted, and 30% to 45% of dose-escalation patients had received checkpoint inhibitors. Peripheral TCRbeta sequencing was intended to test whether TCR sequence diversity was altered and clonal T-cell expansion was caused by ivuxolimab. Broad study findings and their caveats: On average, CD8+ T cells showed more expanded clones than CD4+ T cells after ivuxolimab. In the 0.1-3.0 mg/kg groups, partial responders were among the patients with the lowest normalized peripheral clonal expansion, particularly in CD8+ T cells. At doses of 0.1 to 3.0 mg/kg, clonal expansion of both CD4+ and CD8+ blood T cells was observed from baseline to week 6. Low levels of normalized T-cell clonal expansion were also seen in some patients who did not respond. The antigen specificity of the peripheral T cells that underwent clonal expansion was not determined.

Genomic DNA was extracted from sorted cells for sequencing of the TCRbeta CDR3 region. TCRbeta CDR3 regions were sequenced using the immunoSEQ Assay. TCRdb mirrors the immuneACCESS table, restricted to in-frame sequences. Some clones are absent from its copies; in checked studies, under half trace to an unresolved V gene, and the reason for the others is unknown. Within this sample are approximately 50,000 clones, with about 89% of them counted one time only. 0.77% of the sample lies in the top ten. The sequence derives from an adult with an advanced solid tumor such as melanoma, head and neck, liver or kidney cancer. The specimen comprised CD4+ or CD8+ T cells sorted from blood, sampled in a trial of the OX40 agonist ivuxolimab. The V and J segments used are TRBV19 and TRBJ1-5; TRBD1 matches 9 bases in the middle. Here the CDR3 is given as CASISDRGVNQPQHF. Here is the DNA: TGTGCCAGTATATCGGACAGGGGCGTCAATCAGCCCCAGCATTTT. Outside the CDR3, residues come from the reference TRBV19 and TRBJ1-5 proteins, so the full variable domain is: DGGITQSPKYLFRKEGQNVTLSCEQNLNHDAMYWYRQDPGQGLRLIYYSQIVNDFQKGDIAEGYSVSREKKESFPLTVTSAQKNPTAFYLCASISDRGVNQPQHFGDGTRLSIL.